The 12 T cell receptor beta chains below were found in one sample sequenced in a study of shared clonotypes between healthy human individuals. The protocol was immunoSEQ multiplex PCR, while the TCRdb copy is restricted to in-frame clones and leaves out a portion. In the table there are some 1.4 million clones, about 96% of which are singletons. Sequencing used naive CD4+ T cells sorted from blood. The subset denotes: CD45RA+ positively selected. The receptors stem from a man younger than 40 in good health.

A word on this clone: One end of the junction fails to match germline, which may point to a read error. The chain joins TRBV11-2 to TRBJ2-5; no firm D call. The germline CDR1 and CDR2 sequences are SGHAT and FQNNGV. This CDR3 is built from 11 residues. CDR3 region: CASSSQEAQYF. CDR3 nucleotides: TGTGCCAGCAGCTCTCAAGAGGCCCAGTACTTC. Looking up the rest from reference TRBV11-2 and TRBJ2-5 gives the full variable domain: EAGVAQSPRYKIIEKRQSVAFWCNPISGHATLYWYQQILGQGPKLLIQFQNNGVVDDSQLPKDRFSAERLKGVDSTLKIQPAKLEDSAVYLCASSSQEAQYFGPGTRLLVL.

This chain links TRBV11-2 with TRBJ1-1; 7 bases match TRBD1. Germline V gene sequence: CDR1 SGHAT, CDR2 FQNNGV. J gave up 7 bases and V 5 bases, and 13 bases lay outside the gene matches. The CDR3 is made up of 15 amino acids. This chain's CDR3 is CASSAYTQGENEAFF. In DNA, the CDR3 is TGTGCCAGCAGCGCCTACACGCAGGGGGAAAATGAAGCTTTCTTT. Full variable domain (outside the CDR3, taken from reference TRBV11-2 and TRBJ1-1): EAGVAQSPRYKIIEKRQSVAFWCNPISGHATLYWYQQILGQGPKLLIQFQNNGVVDDSQLPKDRFSAERLKGVDSTLKIQPAKLEDSAVYLCASSAYTQGENEAFFGQGTRLTVV.

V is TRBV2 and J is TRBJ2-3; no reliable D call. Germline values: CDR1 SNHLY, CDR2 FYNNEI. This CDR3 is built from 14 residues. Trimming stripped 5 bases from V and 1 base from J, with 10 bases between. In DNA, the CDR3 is TGTGCCAGCAGTCGCACAACTCGCACAGATACGCAGTATTTT. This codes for CASSRTTRTDTQYF.

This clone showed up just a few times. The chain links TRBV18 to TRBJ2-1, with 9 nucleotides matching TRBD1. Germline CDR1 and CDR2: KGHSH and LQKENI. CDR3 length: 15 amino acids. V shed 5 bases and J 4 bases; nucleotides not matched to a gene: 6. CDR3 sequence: CASSEQGAPYNEQFF. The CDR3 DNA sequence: TGTGCCAGCTCAGAACAGGGGGCGCCGTACAATGAGCAGTTCTTC.

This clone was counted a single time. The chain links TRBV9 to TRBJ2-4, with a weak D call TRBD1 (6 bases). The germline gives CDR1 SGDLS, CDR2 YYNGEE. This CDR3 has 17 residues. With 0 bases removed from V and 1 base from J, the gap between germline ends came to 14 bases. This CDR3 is CASSVGPHRDAKNIQYF. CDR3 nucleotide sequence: TGTGCCAGCAGCGTAGGCCCCCACAGGGACGCCAAAAACATTCAGTACTTC. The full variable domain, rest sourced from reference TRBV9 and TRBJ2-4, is DSGVTQTPKHLITATGQRVTLRCSPRSGDLSVYWYQQSLDQGLQFLIQYYNGEERAKGNILERFSAQQFPDLHSELNLSSLELGDSALYFCASSVGPHRDAKNIQYFGAGTRLSVL.

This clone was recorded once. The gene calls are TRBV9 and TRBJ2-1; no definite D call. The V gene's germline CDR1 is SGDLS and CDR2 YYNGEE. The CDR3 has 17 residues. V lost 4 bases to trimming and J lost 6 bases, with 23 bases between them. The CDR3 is CASSPRTGGLLSNEQFF. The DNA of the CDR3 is TGTGCCAGCAGCCCCCGGACCGGTGGGTTGTTGAGCAATGAGCAGTTCTTC.

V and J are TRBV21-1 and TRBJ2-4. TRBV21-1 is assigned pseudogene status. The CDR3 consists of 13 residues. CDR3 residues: CASSKAKGNIQYF. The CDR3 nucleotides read TGTGCCAGCAGCAAAGCAAAGGGTAACATTCAGTACTTC.

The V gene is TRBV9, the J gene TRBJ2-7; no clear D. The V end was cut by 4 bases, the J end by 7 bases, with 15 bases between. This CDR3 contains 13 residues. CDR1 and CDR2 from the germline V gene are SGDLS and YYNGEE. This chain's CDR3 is CASSPALLGEQYF. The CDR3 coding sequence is TGTGCCAGCAGCCCGGCCCTCTTGGGGGAGCAGTACTTC.

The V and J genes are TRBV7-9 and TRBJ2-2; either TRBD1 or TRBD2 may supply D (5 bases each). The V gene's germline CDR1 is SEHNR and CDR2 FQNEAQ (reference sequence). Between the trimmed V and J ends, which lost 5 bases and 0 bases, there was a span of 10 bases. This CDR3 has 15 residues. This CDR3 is CASSVRDANTGELFF. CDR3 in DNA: TGTGCCAGCAGCGTACGGGACGCGAACACCGGGGAGCTGTTTTTT. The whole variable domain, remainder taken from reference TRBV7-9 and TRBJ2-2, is DTGVSQNPRHKITKRGQNVTFRCDPISEHNRLYWYRQTLGQGPEFLTYFQNEAQLEKSRLLSDRFSAERPKGSFSTLEIQRTEQGDSAMYLCASSVRDANTGELFFGEGSRLTVL.

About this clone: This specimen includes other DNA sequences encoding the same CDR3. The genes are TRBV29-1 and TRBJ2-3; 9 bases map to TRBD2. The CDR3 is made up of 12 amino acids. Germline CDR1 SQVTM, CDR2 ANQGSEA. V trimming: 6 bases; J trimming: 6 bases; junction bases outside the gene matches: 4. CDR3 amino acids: CSVGLATDTQYF. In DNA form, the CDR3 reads TGCAGCGTGGGACTAGCAACGGATACGCAGTATTTT.

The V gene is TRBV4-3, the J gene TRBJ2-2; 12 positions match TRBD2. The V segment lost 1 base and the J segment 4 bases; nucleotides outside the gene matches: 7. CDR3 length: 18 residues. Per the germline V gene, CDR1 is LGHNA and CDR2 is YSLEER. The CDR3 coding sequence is TGCGCCAGCAGCCAAGGACTAGCGGGAGTCTGGGGCACCGGGGAGCTGTTTTTT. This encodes CASSQGLAGVWGTGELFF.

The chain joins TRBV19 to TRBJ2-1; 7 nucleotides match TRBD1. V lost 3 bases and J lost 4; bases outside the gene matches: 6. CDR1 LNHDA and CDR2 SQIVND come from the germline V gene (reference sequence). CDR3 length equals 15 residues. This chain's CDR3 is CASSINGDRYNEQFF. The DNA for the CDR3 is TGTGCCAGTAGTATCAACGGGGACAGATACAATGAGCAGTTCTTC. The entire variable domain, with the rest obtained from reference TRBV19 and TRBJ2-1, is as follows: DGGITQSPKYLFRKEGQNVTLSCEQNLNHDAMYWYRQDPGQGLRLIYYSQIVNDFQKGDIAEGYSVSREKKESFPLTVTSAQKNPTAFYLCASSINGDRYNEQFFGPGTRLTVL.